Listed here are 17 T cell receptor beta chains from one sample, sequenced in a study of CD8 T cells in Susac syndrome. RNA amounts of roughly 0.45 to 1 ug underwent reverse transcription with random hexamers. A single record per CDR3 protein comes from TCRdb applying MiXCR to the immunoSEQ multiplex PCR reads. The sample holds roughly 300,000 distinct CDR3 sequences, 80% to 90% seen once. The sequenced sample consisted of CD8+ T cells from PBMCs. These receptors all come from a human donor with multiple sclerosis.

The chain is built from TRBV3-1 and TRBJ1-2; D not resolved. The germline V and J ends were trimmed by 1 base and 8 bases, with 14 bases remaining between them. The germline V gene encodes CDR1 LGHDT and CDR2 YNNKEL (reference sequence). This CDR3 spans 14 amino acids. The CDR3 DNA reads TGTGCCAGCAGCCAAGCACCCGATCGTATCGGCTACACCTTC. It specifies CASSQAPDRIGYTF.

The chain carries TRBV20-1 and TRBJ2-7; possibly TRBD2 for D (6 bases). Germline-derived CDR1 and CDR2 are DFQATT and SNEGSKA (reference sequence). The ends were cut back, 0 bases at V and 0 bases at J, with 12 bases in the middle. CDR3 length: 15 amino acids. CDR3 bases: TGCAGTGCTAGAGATCGTGCGGGAATCTCCTACGAGCAGTACTTC. Its translation: CSARDRAGISYEQYF.

The chain combines TRBV30 with TRBJ2-1; D not certain. Germline CDR1 GTSNPN, CDR2 SVGIG (reference sequence). Between the trimmed V and J ends, which lost 0 bases and 5 bases, there was a span of 17 bases. The length of the CDR3 is 16 residues. The CDR3 spells CAWSVGVPGPNNEQFF. Here the CDR3 DNA reads TGTGCCTGGAGTGTAGGCGTCCCCGGACCCAACAATGAGCAGTTCTTC.

This chain joins TRBV20-1 and TRBJ1-6, with TRBD1 matching over 8 bases. This CDR3 is built from 15 residues. Germline loops: CDR1 DFQATT, CDR2 SNEGSKA (reference sequence). With V trimmed by 6 bases and J by 6 bases, 10 bases remained unmatched. As DNA, the CDR3 is TGCAGTGCAATCTCGACAGGGGATTTTAATTCACCCCTCCACTTT. Protein product: CSAISTGDFNSPLHF.

V usage is TRBV20-1 and J usage is TRBJ2-2; 16 positions match TRBD2. V lost 5 bases to trimming and J lost 4 bases; unmatched junction nucleotides: 7. The CDR3 extends over 17 amino acids. In germline, CDR1 is DFQATT, CDR2 SNEGSKA (reference sequence). The CDR3 reads CSAAGTSGRAATGELFF. CDR3 nucleotides: TGCAGTGCTGCCGGGACTAGCGGGAGGGCGGCCACCGGGGAGCTGTTTTTT.

CDR3 nucleotide sequence: TGCAGTGCCAAACACCGGGACTTGAGCTCCTACAATGAGCAGTTCTTC. Its translation is CSAKHRDLSSYNEQFF. The V call is TRBV20-1, the J call TRBJ2-1; possibly TRBD2 for D (6 bases). CDR3 length: 16 amino acids. Germline lookup yields CDR1 DFQATT and CDR2 SNEGSKA (reference sequence). Deletions cut 6 bases from V and 0 bases from J, with 18 bases between.

The rearrangement links TRBV15 to TRBJ2-6; D remains unclear. Trimming shortened V by 0 bases and J by 0 bases, and 6 bases separated the two germline ends. The CDR3 loop spans 16 amino acids. Germline V gives CDR1 LNHNV, CDR2 YYDKDF (reference sequence). CDR3 sequence reads: CATSRDQDSGANVLTF. The CDR3 DNA follows: TGTGCCACCAGCAGAGATCAGGACTCTGGGGCCAACGTCCTGACTTTC.

The chain uses TRBV10-3 and TRBJ1-2; a weak D match, TRBD1 (5 bases). V was clipped by 7 bases and J by 2 bases, with 17 bases between them. Germline CDR1 reads ENHRY; CDR2 reads SYGVKD. The CDR3 runs to 15 residues. Here the CDR3 DNA reads TGTGCCATCAATGCCAGGGAGCCTGAAAACTATGGCTACACCTTC. Its protein product is CAINAREPENYGYTF.

Here the CDR3 reads CASSVGTANTEAFF. The CDR3 DNA is TGTGCCAGCAGCGTAGGGACAGCGAACACTGAAGCTTTCTTT. The V call is TRBV9, the J call TRBJ1-1, with TRBD1 as a possible D gene (6 bases). Germline V CDR1 and CDR2: SGDLS, YYNGEE. The CDR3 covers 14 residues. Between the trimmed V and J ends, which lost 0 bases and 1 base, there was a span of 7 bases.

The V gene is TRBV6-5, the J gene TRBJ1-5; 7 bases are shared with TRBD1. The CDR3 consists of 15 residues. Germline V CDR1 and CDR2: MNHEY, SVGAGI. With V trimmed by 0 bases and J by 7 bases, 6 bases remained unmatched. In nucleotides, the CDR3 is TGTGCCAGCAGTTACTCGGGGACAGACGCCCAGCCCCAGCATTTT. Translation gives CASSYSGTDAQPQHF.

The J gene is TRBJ2-5, the V gene TRBV13; D uncertain. Trimming took 5 bases from V and 3 from J, leaving 16 bases between them. CDR1 PRHDT and CDR2 FYEKMQ come from the germline V gene (reference sequence). This CDR3 region has 15 residues. In DNA form, the CDR3 reads TGTGCCAGCAGCGCCACCGGGTCAATGAAAGAGACCCAGTACTTC. This codes for CASSATGSMKETQYF.

V and J are TRBV20-1 and TRBJ1-1, with 11 bases aligning to TRBD1. The ends lost 6 bases at V and 5 bases at J; junction bases unmatched: 14. This CDR3 region has 16 residues. CDR1 and CDR2 from the germline V gene are DFQATT and SNEGSKA (reference sequence). CDR3: CSAPSGGTGGETEAFF. The DNA for the CDR3 is TGCAGTGCCCCATCAGGGGGGACAGGGGGAGAGACTGAAGCTTTCTTT.

This clonotype was counted a single time. The genes are TRBV19 and TRBJ2-7, with D perhaps matching TRBD1 or TRBD2 (5 bases each). Between the trimmed V and J ends, which lost 5 bases and 1 base, there was a span of 12 bases. The CDR3 is 14 residues long. Germline V gene lookup returns CDR1 LNHDA and CDR2 SQIVND (reference sequence). CDR3 loop: CASSGTTASYEQYF. The CDR3 DNA sequence: TGTGCCAGTAGTGGGACGACAGCTTCCTACGAGCAGTACTTC.

This clonotype turned up a few times. This chain joins TRBV18 and TRBJ2-1; D is perhaps TRBD2 (5 bases). V lost 0 bases and J lost 0, with 12 bases in between. The CDR3 covers 17 residues. The germline gives CDR1 KGHSH, CDR2 LQKENI. The CDR3 DNA sequence: TGTGCCAGCTCACCACCGGAGCGGATTAGCTCCTACAATGAGCAGTTCTTC. Translating it yields CASSPPERISSYNEQFF. Variable domain in full (rest from reference TRBV18 and TRBJ2-1): NAGVMQNPRHLVRRRGQEARLRCSPMKGHSHVYWYRQLPEEGLKFMVYLQKENIIDESGMPKERFSAEFPKEGPSILRIQQVVRGDSAAYFCASSPPERISSYNEQFFGPGTRLTVL.

J is TRBJ2-1 and V is TRBV5-5; 11 nucleotides line up with TRBD2. The junction had 16 bases not matched to a gene; V was cut back by 3 bases and J by 2 bases. This CDR3 region has 20 residues. Germline CDR1 SGHKS, CDR2 YYEKEE (reference sequence). The CDR3 nucleotides are TGTGCCAGCAGCTCCTCCGGGACTAGCGGAGTCCGGTCCCCCTACAATGAGCAGTTCTTC. Protein: CASSSSGTSGVRSPYNEQFF.

The chain carries TRBV20-1 and TRBJ2-5, with D possibly matching TRBD2 (5 bases). Germline values: CDR1 DFQATT, CDR2 SNEGSKA (reference sequence). Trimming took off 3 bases at V and 4 bases at J, with 15 bases between the two ends. This CDR3 contains 14 residues. In nucleotides, the CDR3 is TGCAGTGCTAGTTGGACTCCCGAGGGAGAGACCCAGTACTTC. It specifies CSASWTPEGETQYF.

The chain couples TRBV7-6 to TRBJ2-5; tentative D call: TRBD1 (5 bases). Between the trimmed V and J ends, which lost 4 bases and 5 bases, there was a span of 17 bases. CDR1 and CDR2 (germline): SGHVS, FNYEAQ. CDR3 size: 15 residues. CDR3 bases: TGTGCCAGCAGCTGGGTGTGGGCTCCAGGGGAGACCCAGTACTTC. It specifies CASSWVWAPGETQYF.